These 22 T cell receptor beta chains came from one sample sequenced in a study of human T cells and chemical hapten exposure. From the RACE reads, TCRdb called clonotypes with MiXCR, one entry per CDR3 protein. The data show tens of thousands of distinct CDR3 sequences, 10% to 15% seen once. Indicated time point: patch test 1, 2 weeks after DPC sensitization. Noted treatment: therapeutic diphenylcyclopropenone sensitization with weekly scalp DPC. The specimen comprised whole blood, sampled in connection with sensitization to the hapten diphenylcyclopropenone (DPC). The source is a woman between 55 and 75 years old with alopecia areata. Some clones in this sample may be carry-over from other donors' samples.

The rearrangement links TRBV27 to TRBJ2-7; D call uncertain. CDR3 size: 15 residues. V gave up 5 bases and J gave up 0 bases, with 14 bases separating them. CDR1 MNHEY and CDR2 SMNVEV come from the germline V gene (reference sequence). As DNA, the CDR3 is TGTGCCAGCAGTCCCCAAGGGTATAACTCCTACGAGCAGTACTTC. Its protein product is CASSPQGYNSYEQYF.

The table lists this clonotype with a few counts. The V call is TRBV7-9, the J call TRBJ2-7; 7 positions agree with TRBD1. CDR1 SEHNR and CDR2 FQNEAQ come from the germline V gene (reference sequence). This CDR3 region has 14 residues. Trimming at V came to 5 bases and at J to 2 bases, leaving 6 bases not matched to a gene. The CDR3 here is CASSGRDSAYEQYF. The CDR3 DNA reads TGTGCCAGCAGCGGCCGGGACAGCGCCTACGAGCAGTACTTC.

This clonotype appeared a few times. This chain uses TRBV10-3 with TRBJ2-7; maybe TRBD2 (6 bases). Looked up from germline, CDR1 is ENHRY and CDR2 is SYGVKD. This CDR3 has 14 residues. The ends were cut back, 1 base at V and 2 bases at J, with 9 bases in the middle. The CDR3, as DNA: TGTGCCATCAGTGAGTGGGGGGATCCCTACGAGCAGTACTTC. This translates into CAISEWGDPYEQYF.

This sequence joins TRBV6-1 and TRBJ1-5; the match to TRBD1 covers 9 bases. The CDR3 extends over 14 amino acids. Germline assignment: CDR1 MNHNS and CDR2 SASEGT. V lost 4 bases, J lost 8 bases, and 6 bases stayed unmatched. The CDR3 spells CASSVTGGEEPQHF. The CDR3 DNA sequence: TGTGCCAGCAGTGTAACAGGGGGCGAGGAGCCCCAGCATTTT.

This clonotype was seen at least ten times. The chain uses TRBV10-3 and TRBJ1-5; D not certain. Trimming stripped 4 bases from V and 0 bases from J, with 1 base between. The CDR3 has 12 amino acids. Germline CDR1 ENHRY, CDR2 SYGVKD. This CDR3 reads CAISGSNQPQHF. The CDR3, as DNA: TGTGCCATCAGTGGTAGCAATCAGCCCCAGCATTTT.

This clonotype came up many times. The chain links TRBV10-2 to TRBJ1-1; perhaps TRBD1 as D (5 bases). The CDR3 contains 13 residues. Trimming left V 6 bases short and J 1 base short, with 9 bases between. From germline, CDR1 is WSHSY and CDR2 SAAADI. CDR3: CASRSGKNTEAFF. The CDR3 nucleotides read TGCGCCAGCAGGTCAGGGAAGAACACTGAAGCTTTCTTT.

This rearrangement joins TRBV3-1 to TRBJ2-3; D unresolved. This CDR3 region has 14 residues. In germline, CDR1 is LGHDT, CDR2 YNNKEL (reference sequence). Trimming left V 1 base short and J 4 bases short, with 9 bases between. CDR3 nucleotides: TGTGCCAGCAGCCAAGCGTCGTCGCCAGATACGCAGTATTTT. Its protein is CASSQASSPDTQYF.

This clonotype has a handful of counts. The J gene is TRBJ2-7, the V gene TRBV4-1; unclear D gene. Germline V gives CDR1 MGHRA, CDR2 YSYEKL. Trimming pared 2 bases from V and 4 bases from J, leaving 12 bases between. This CDR3 is 14 amino acids long. CDR3 loop: CASSQPTDFYEQYF. The CDR3 DNA is TGCGCCAGCAGCCAACCTACAGACTTTTACGAGCAGTACTTC.

Worth noting for this clonotype: A clone one base away is much larger, so this may be a read error. CDR3 loop: CSARTLSPEQYF. In DNA form, the CDR3 reads TGCAGCGCCCGGACCTTAAGCCCCGAGCAGTACTTC. This sequence joins TRBV29-1 and TRBJ2-7; no firm D call. CDR3 length: 12 amino acids. CDR1 is SQVTM and CDR2 is ANQGSEA in the germline V gene. V was shortened by 7 bases and J by 6 bases, with 16 bases between the two germline ends.

The rearrangement links TRBV6-6 to TRBJ1-5; 7 bases align to TRBD1. Germline loops: CDR1 MNHNY, CDR2 SVGAGI (reference sequence). Unmatched junction bases numbered 7, after V lost 4 bases and J lost 10 bases. The CDR3 extends over 13 amino acids. The DNA for the CDR3 is TGTGCCAGCAGTTCGACAGGGAATTTTCCCCAGCATTTT. This translates into CASSSTGNFPQHF.

The rearrangement uses TRBV2 and TRBJ1-2; a weak D match, TRBD1 (6 bases). Germline V CDR1 and CDR2: SNHLY, FYNNEI. Between the trimmed V and J ends, which lost 6 bases and 3 bases, there was a span of 11 bases. There are 13 residues in the CDR3. CDR3 protein: CASRVDSDYGYTF. The CDR3 DNA follows: TGTGCCAGCAGAGTGGACAGCGACTATGGCTACACCTTC.

This clonotype was observed many times. The CDR3 protein is CASSVTIAGTGFGDTQYF. In DNA form, the CDR3 reads TGTGCCAGCAGCGTAACCATTGCCGGGACAGGGTTTGGAGATACGCAGTATTTT. This sequence joins TRBV6-1 and TRBJ2-3; 9 positions agree with TRBD1. J lost 5 bases, V lost 6 bases, and 18 bases had no gene match. The CDR3 has 18 amino acids. Germline CDR1 reads MNHNS; CDR2 reads SASEGT.

This clonotype was recorded at least ten times. This chain links TRBV7-8 with TRBJ1-1; D is ambiguous. From germline, CDR1 is SGHVS and CDR2 FQNEAQ. Trimming cost V 1 base and J 4 bases, with 10 bases left between them. The CDR3 extends over 14 amino acids. CDR3 nucleotides: TGTGCCAGCAGCTTAGAGGGTGGAATCACTGAAGCTTTCTTT. This sequence encodes CASSLEGGITEAFF. The variable domain in full, with the rest retrieved from reference TRBV7-8 and TRBJ1-1, is GAGVSQSPRYKVAKRGQDVALRCDPISGHVSLFWYQQALGQGPEFLTYFQNEAQLDKSGLPSDRFFAERPEGSVSTLKIQRTQQEDSAVYLCASSLEGGITEAFFGQGTRLTVV.

The rearrangement uses TRBV5-1 and TRBJ1-2; 9 bases fit TRBD1. The CDR3 extends over 15 amino acids. V lost 2 bases, J lost 4 bases, and 6 bases stayed unmatched. The V gene's germline CDR1 is SGHRS and CDR2 YFSETQ. The CDR3 here is CASSFRRTGVYGYTF. CDR3 in DNA: TGCGCCAGCAGCTTCCGCCGGACAGGGGTCTATGGCTACACCTTC.

This clonotype occurred many times. The chain links TRBV11-2 to TRBJ1-4, with D uncertain. The CDR3 has 13 residues. V lost 1 base to trimming and J lost 8 bases, with 8 bases between them. From germline, CDR1 is SGHAT and CDR2 FQNNGV. The CDR3 spells CASSLGLREKLFF. Here the CDR3 DNA reads TGTGCCAGCAGCTTAGGTTTACGGGAAAAACTGTTTTTT.

This rearrangement joins TRBV28 to TRBJ2-3; D is possibly TRBD1 (6 bases). Germline V gene sequence: CDR1 MDHEN, CDR2 SYDVKM. The V and J ends lost 3 bases and 1 base respectively, with 14 bases between them. The CDR3 consists of 16 residues. CDR3 nucleotides: TGTGCCAGCAGTTTGTCCGTGTCAGGGGGCACAGATACGCAGTATTTT. The encoded protein is CASSLSVSGGTDTQYF.

This clonotype has at least ten counts. This chain links TRBV18 with TRBJ1-6, with D perhaps TRBD1 (5 bases). Germline values: CDR1 KGHSH, CDR2 LQKENI. Between the trimmed V and J ends, which lost 0 bases and 13 bases, there was a span of 13 bases. CDR3 length: 14 amino acids. The CDR3 region is CASSPPMVGGPLHF. In DNA, the CDR3 is TGTGCCAGCTCACCACCGATGGTTGGGGGTCCCCTCCACTTT.

At least ten counts were recorded for this clonotype. J is TRBJ2-2 and V is TRBV27; the D is unclear. Looked up from germline, CDR1 is MNHEY and CDR2 is SMNVEV (reference sequence). This CDR3 is 13 amino acids long. Trimming shortened V by 2 bases and J by 5 bases, and 6 bases separated the two germline ends. This chain's CDR3 is CASSLGRTGELFF. CDR3 in DNA: TGTGCCAGCAGTTTAGGCCGGACCGGGGAGCTGTTTTTT.

This clonotype was detected a few times. The chain links TRBV21-1 to TRBJ1-4. TRBV21-1 is a listed pseudogene. The CDR3 length is 16 residues. The CDR3 nucleotides read TGTGCCAGCACACGGGTTGGTAGCTCCGGACATGAAAAACTGTTTTTT. Translation gives CASTRVGSSGHEKLFF.

This clonotype has ten or more counts. The V and J genes are TRBV7-9 and TRBJ2-3, with 11 bases matching TRBD2. The CDR3 length is 18 residues. The trim removed 2 bases at V and 1 base at J, leaving 8 bases unmatched. The germline V gene has CDR1 SEHNR and CDR2 FQNEAQ (reference sequence). DNA for the CDR3: TGTGCCAGCAGCTTAAGGGGTCTAGCGGGGGGACGCACAGATACGCAGTATTTT. Translating it yields CASSLRGLAGGRTDTQYF.

V is TRBV20-1 and J is TRBJ1-2; D call uncertain. CDR1 DFQATT and CDR2 SNEGSKA come from the germline V gene (reference sequence). This CDR3 has 11 residues. V was clipped by 1 base and J by 5 bases, with 5 bases between them. The CDR3 reads CSARASYGYTF. The CDR3 DNA follows: TGCAGTGCTAGAGCGAGTTATGGCTACACCTTC.

The sample holds many counts of this clonotype. The genes are TRBV7-3 and TRBJ1-1, with D possibly being TRBD1 (6 bases). Germline V CDR1 and CDR2: SGHTA, FQGTGA. The CDR3 contains 16 residues. Trimming pared 4 bases from V and 0 bases from J, leaving 15 bases between. The CDR3 reads CASSSVVGGLNTEAFF. CDR3 in DNA: TGTGCCAGCAGCTCCGTAGTAGGGGGGTTGAACACTGAAGCTTTCTTT.